The 17 T cell receptor beta chains below come from one sample, sequenced in a study of brain T cells in children with intractable seizures. The protocol was immunoSEQ multiplex PCR, while the TCRdb copy is restricted to in-frame clones and leaves out a portion. This table has around 70,000 clones, 85% to 95% appearing once. The sample here was peripheral blood, taken at surgery. The source is a boy in the first two years of life with tuberous sclerosis and intractable seizures.

The chain uses TRBV24-1 and TRBJ2-3; 7 bases line up with TRBD1. This CDR3 spans 16 amino acids. The junction had 2 bases not matched to a gene; V was cut back by 0 bases and J by 0 bases. Germline V CDR1 and CDR2: KGHDR, SFDVKD. CDR3 coding DNA: TGTGCCACCAGTGATTTGAGGACAGGTAGCACAGATACGCAGTATTTT. Encoded protein: CATSDLRTGSTDTQYF.

The CDR3 protein is CASSPEGGAGGNTIYF. DNA for the CDR3: TGCGCCAGCAGCCCTGAGGGGGGCGCGGGAGGAAACACCATATATTTT. This chain uses TRBV5-1 with TRBJ1-3; weak D call: TRBD1 (6 bases). Germline V gives CDR1 SGHRS, CDR2 YFSETQ. The V end lost 4 bases, the J end lost 4 bases, and 18 bases lay between the germline ends. This CDR3 has 16 residues. The full variable domain, rest sourced from reference TRBV5-1 and TRBJ1-3, is KAGVTQTPRYLIKTRGQQVTLSCSPISGHRSVSWYQQTPGQGLQFLFEYFSETQRNKGNFPGRFSGRQFSNSRSEMNVSTLELGDSALYLCASSPEGGAGGNTIYFGEGSWLTVV.

The chain has TRBV10-3 and TRBJ1-2, with D perhaps matching TRBD1 (5 bases). Trimming removed 3 bases from V and 4 bases from J, with 12 bases in between. The germline gives CDR1 ENHRY, CDR2 SYGVKD. This CDR3 is 14 amino acids long. The CDR3 spells CAISDFGQGYGYTF. CDR3 bases: TGTGCCATCAGTGACTTCGGACAAGGCTATGGCTACACCTTC.

The gene calls are TRBV15 and TRBJ2-5, with 11 bases identical to TRBD1. The CDR3 covers 18 residues. Germline V gives CDR1 LNHNV, CDR2 YYDKDF (reference sequence). Germline trimming cut 1 base from V and 2 bases from J; bases unmatched to any gene: 9. The chain's CDR3 is CATSRAVTGTGGQETQYF. The CDR3 bases are TGTGCCACCAGCAGAGCGGTAACCGGGACAGGGGGACAAGAGACCCAGTACTTC.

This clone has just one count. The J gene is TRBJ1-1, the V gene TRBV30, with D hard to call. The germline gives CDR1 GTSNPN, CDR2 SVGIG (reference sequence). This CDR3 comprises 13 residues. Between the trimmed V and J ends, which lost 0 bases and 4 bases, there was a span of 9 bases. CDR3 region: CAWSVLGPTEAFF. DNA of the CDR3: TGTGCCTGGAGTGTCCTGGGCCCCACTGAAGCTTTCTTT.

The V gene is TRBV28, the J gene TRBJ1-1; D possibly corresponds to TRBD1 (6 bases). Germline CDR1 and CDR2: MDHEN and SYDVKM. Between the trimmed V and J ends, which lost 10 bases and 5 bases, there was a span of 23 bases. The CDR3 has 15 residues. CDR3 DNA: TGTGCCACTCAGCCGGAAACAGGGCTGGGGACTGAAGCTTTCTTT. Protein: CATQPETGLGTEAFF.

The gene calls are TRBV5-1 and TRBJ2-1; D possibly uses TRBD1 or TRBD2 (5 bases each). Trimming shortened V by 10 bases and J by 8 bases, and 19 bases separated the two germline ends. This CDR3 contains 13 residues. CDR1 is SGHRS and CDR2 is YFSETQ in the germline V gene. The CDR3 sequence is CAATGTPGDEQFF. The CDR3 bases are TGCGCCGCCACCGGGACCCCTGGGGATGAGCAGTTCTTC.

The chain recombines TRBV9 with TRBJ1-1; tentative D call: TRBD1 (5 bases). Per germline, CDR1 SGDLS and CDR2 YYNGEE. The CDR3 is 16 residues long. V was cut by 0 bases and J by 0 bases, with 12 bases left in between. CDR3 sequence (DNA): TGTGCCAGCAGCGTAGGTACAGGTCTAATGAACACTGAAGCTTTCTTT. It yields the protein CASSVGTGLMNTEAFF.

This chain uses TRBV7-9 with TRBJ2-1; D is perhaps TRBD2 (5 bases). CDR1 is SEHNR, CDR2 FQNEAQ, per germline (reference sequence). Trimming took 5 bases from V and 9 from J, leaving 20 bases between them. CDR3 length equals 15 residues. CDR3 DNA sequence: TGTGCCAGCAGCCCTATCGGGGTCTTTAGTGCTGAGCAGTTCTTC. Translation gives CASSPIGVFSAEQFF.

The rearrangement links TRBV6-5 to TRBJ2-2; 7 bases agree with TRBD2. This CDR3 comprises 14 residues. V was pared by 2 bases and J by 5 bases, with 2 bases of the junction left unmatched. CDR1 and CDR2 from the germline V gene are MNHEY and SVGAGI. CDR3 in DNA: TGTGCCAGCAGTTACGGCGGGGGTACCGGGGAGCTGTTTTTT. It encodes CASSYGGGTGELFF.

The chain recombines TRBV5-1 with TRBJ1-1; 9 bases match TRBD1. The CDR3 has 14 residues. In germline, CDR1 is SGHRS, CDR2 YFSETQ. The V and J ends lost 6 bases and 6 bases, in that order; junction bases with no gene match: 9. This CDR3 is CASKQGAISSEAFF. DNA for the CDR3: TGCGCCAGCAAACAGGGGGCGATATCCTCTGAAGCTTTCTTT.

The chain is built from TRBV7-4 and TRBJ1-2; D gene uncertain. V was trimmed by 5 bases and J by 4 bases, leaving 17 bases between them. The length of the CDR3 is 15 residues. Per the germline V gene, CDR1 is SGHVT and CDR2 is SQSDAQ. The CDR3 loop is CASSPRDGSRYGYTF. DNA for the CDR3: TGTGCCAGCAGCCCTCGGGATGGCTCTCGCTATGGCTACACCTTC. Full variable domain (rest looked up from reference TRBV7-4 and TRBJ1-2): GAGVSQSPRYKVAKRGRDVALRCDSISGHVTLYWYRQTLGQGSEVLTYSQSDAQRDKSGRPSGRFSAERPERSVSTLKIQRTEQGDSAVYLCASSPRDGSRYGYTFGSGTRLTVV.

The chain couples TRBV5-1 to TRBJ2-4; D is perhaps TRBD2 (7 bases). Germline V CDR1 and CDR2: SGHRS, YFSETQ. CDR3 size: 14 residues. V lost 2 bases, J lost 6 bases, and 12 bases lay in between. CDR3 sequence: CASSLGEGGNIQYF. The CDR3 coding sequence is TGCGCCAGCAGCTTAGGGGAGGGGGGAAACATTCAGTACTTC.

Here the CDR3 reads CASSDRGSTNTQYF. The DNA of the CDR3 is TGTGCCAGCAGTGACCGGGGGAGTACAAATACGCAGTATTTT. The J gene is TRBJ2-3, the V gene TRBV25-1; a possible D gene is TRBD2 (6 bases). Germline CDR1 is MGHDK and CDR2 is SYGVNS. The germline V and J ends were trimmed by 3 bases and 7 bases, with 14 bases remaining between them. The CDR3 is 14 amino acids.

The CDR3 bases are TGTGCCAGCAGCGAAGGACAGGGGGCTAACACCGGGGAGCTGTTTTTT. This gives the protein CASSEGQGANTGELFF. The rearrangement uses TRBV9 and TRBJ2-2, with 11 bases identical to TRBD1. V lost 3 bases and J lost 2; bases outside the gene matches: 3. This CDR3 comprises 16 residues. The germline V gene has CDR1 SGDLS and CDR2 YYNGEE.

The J gene is TRBJ1-2, the V gene TRBV24-1; 10 bases are shared with TRBD1. Germline-derived CDR1 and CDR2 are KGHDR and SFDVKD. Trimming cost V 3 bases and J 5 bases; bases outside gene matches: 8. The CDR3 contains 16 residues. CDR3 nucleotides: TGTGCCACCAGTGATGAGACAGGGGGCGCAGGATATGGCTACACCTTC. This gives the protein CATSDETGGAGYGYTF.

The V and J genes are TRBV14 and TRBJ2-7, with 7 bases fitting TRBD1. V shed 2 bases, J shed 2 bases, and the junction held 9 bases outside the gene matches. This CDR3 is 16 amino acids long. The germline CDR1 and CDR2 sequences are SGHDN and FVKESK. The CDR3, as DNA: TGTGCCAGCAGCCAAACCAACAGGGGCCGTCCCTACGAGCAGTACTTC. This translates into CASSQTNRGRPYEQYF.